The 27 T cell receptor beta chains given below trace back to one sample, sequenced in a study of cytomegalovirus exposure and HLA in healthy donors (dated 2017 in TCRdb). The library came from the immunoSEQ multiplex PCR assay. For the multiplex PCR, a mixture combining 60 forward primers for TCR Vbeta segments and 13 reverse primers for TCR Jbeta segments was used. The clones in this table, taken by TCRdb from immuneACCESS, are in-frame only. Not every clone is retained; where verified, under half of the shortfall comes from an unresolved V gene, and the cause of the rest is unknown. This sample comprises around 130,000 clones, around four fifths of them detected only once. Together, the top ten hold around 11% of the sample. The sample taken for sequencing was PBMCs. These receptors were taken from a male donor in good health and CMV-seropositive.

V and J are TRBV9 and TRBJ2-7, with TRBD2 identical over 12 bases. The V gene end was trimmed by 4 bases and the J gene end by 4 bases; junction bases not matched to a gene: 6. CDR1 and CDR2 from the germline V gene are SGDLS and YYNGEE. CDR3 length equals 15 residues. Written as DNA, the CDR3 is TGTGCCAGCAGCCCGACTAGCGGGAGTAGGTACGAGCAGTACTTC. Residues: CASSPTSGSRYEQYF.

The CDR3 here is CASSEGRTSGSDEQFF. The DNA of the CDR3 is TGCGCCAGCTCGGAGGGTAGGACTAGCGGGAGCGATGAGCAGTTCTTC. The rearrangement joins TRBV4-1 to TRBJ2-1; 13 bases align to TRBD2. The CDR3 is made up of 16 amino acids. Losses at the gene ends were 8 bases for V and 8 bases for J; bases not matched to a gene: 12. Germline assignment: CDR1 MGHRA and CDR2 YSYEKL.

The V gene is TRBV7-9, the J gene TRBJ1-2; no firm D call. The CDR3 has 13 residues. Germline CDR1 reads SEHNR; CDR2 reads FQNEAQ (reference sequence). Trimming pared 5 bases from V and 8 bases from J, leaving 15 bases between. The CDR3 bases are TGTGCCAGCAGCCCCACATCCGCGGGAGGCTACACCTTC. Protein product: CASSPTSAGGYTF. Full variable domain (rest looked up from reference TRBV7-9 and TRBJ1-2): DTGVSQNPRHKITKRGQNVTFRCDPISEHNRLYWYRQTLGQGPEFLTYFQNEAQLEKSRLLSDRFSAERPKGSFSTLEIQRTEQGDSAMYLCASSPTSAGGYTFGSGTRLTVV.

The CDR3 protein is CAISYSGRAYEQYF. The CDR3 region has the DNA TGTGCCATCAGTTATAGCGGGAGGGCCTACGAGCAGTACTTC. V gene TRBV10-3 combines with J gene TRBJ2-7; TRBD2 aligns across 11 bases. Germline V CDR1 and CDR2: ENHRY, SYGVKD. The CDR3 contains 14 residues. The V and J ends lost 5 bases and 2 bases, in that order; junction bases with no gene match: 2.

The rearrangement uses TRBV18 and TRBJ2-3; 8 bases line up with TRBD2. The germline gives CDR1 KGHSH, CDR2 LQKENI. The CDR3 extends over 14 amino acids. V lost 0 bases, J lost 6 bases, and 2 bases stayed unmatched. The CDR3 here is CASSPPGRADTQYF. The CDR3, as DNA: TGTGCCAGCTCACCACCCGGGAGGGCGGATACGCAGTATTTT.

Details on this clone: One junction end does not reproduce the germline sequence, and a read error may be involved. The rearrangement joins TRBV6-6 to TRBJ2-4; TRBD2 agrees at 7 bases. The CDR3 is 14 amino acids. CDR1 and CDR2 (germline): MNHNY, SVGAGI (reference sequence). The CDR3 nucleotides read TGTGCCAGCAGTAGCGGGGTACCCAAAAACAGTCAGTACTTC. Encoded protein: CASSSGVPKNSQYF.

The J gene is TRBJ1-2, the V gene TRBV5-4; D call uncertain. Germline CDR1 reads SGHNT; CDR2 reads YYREEE (reference sequence). V lost 3 bases, J lost 8 bases, and 14 bases lay in between. The CDR3 extends over 13 amino acids. The CDR3 protein is CASSSPLGSGYTF. The CDR3 DNA reads TGTGCCAGCAGCTCCCCGTTGGGGAGCGGCTACACCTTC.

The chain has TRBV4-3 and TRBJ1-2; D call uncertain. CDR1 and CDR2 from the germline V gene are LGHNA and YSLEER. The CDR3 consists of 15 residues. Trimming left V 0 bases short and J 1 base short, with 9 bases between. This chain's CDR3 is CASSQDGQDNYGYTF. The CDR3 DNA follows: TGCGCCAGCAGCCAAGATGGGCAAGATAACTATGGCTACACCTTC.

This chain connects TRBV18 to TRBJ2-7; 8 bases map to TRBD2. The CDR3 is 14 amino acids. After removal of 6 bases from V and 9 bases from J, the junction contained 13 bases not matched to a gene. CDR1 is KGHSH and CDR2 is LQKENI in the germline V gene. CDR3 bases: TGTGCCAGCTCCCCCAGCGGGAGAAGGTCGGGGCAGTACTTC. Encoded protein: CASSPSGRRSGQYF.

The gene calls are TRBV27 and TRBJ2-1, with 9 positions matching TRBD2. CDR3 length equals 15 residues. V trimming: 7 bases; J trimming: 11 bases; junction bases outside the gene matches: 15. The germline V gene has CDR1 MNHEY and CDR2 SMNVEV (reference sequence). CDR3 bases: TGTGCCAGCATGAGTTTGGGGGAGCGGGAGGCCAAGCAGTTCTTC. Protein product: CASMSLGEREAKQFF.

This chain connects TRBV4-2 to TRBJ1-1; D might be TRBD1 (6 bases). The germline V gene has CDR1 LGHNA and CDR2 YNFKEQ. This CDR3 region has 14 residues. The V end lost 2 bases, the J end lost 8 bases, and 15 bases lay between the germline ends. The CDR3 loop reads CASSQPRGGPEAFF. The DNA for the CDR3 is TGTGCCAGCAGCCAACCCCGGGGGGGGCCCGAAGCTTTCTTT.

This clone showed up just once. An end of the junction does not agree with germline; a read error may underlie this. This chain uses TRBV27 with TRBJ2-6; TRBD1 matches 7 bases. CDR1 MNHEY and CDR2 SMNVEV come from the germline V gene (reference sequence). CDR3 length: 16 amino acids. The CDR3 coding sequence is TGTGCCAGCAGTCCGACAGGGCCCTCTGGGGCCAACGGCCTGACTTTC. Its translation: CASSPTGPSGANGLTF.

This chain uses TRBV11-2 with TRBJ2-3; D might be TRBD1 (5 bases). This CDR3 region has 13 residues. Trimming stripped 3 bases from V and 6 bases from J, with 10 bases between. Per germline, CDR1 SGHAT and CDR2 FQNNGV. The CDR3 loop reads CASSFQGTDTQYF. CDR3 coding DNA: TGTGCCAGCAGCTTTCAGGGTACGGATACGCAGTATTTT.

The chain is built from TRBV19 and TRBJ2-7; 8 nucleotides agree with TRBD1. Germline V lookup: CDR1 LNHDA, CDR2 SQIVND (reference sequence). The trim removed 5 bases at V and 2 bases at J, leaving 8 bases unmatched. The CDR3 sequence is 15 residues long. The CDR3 bases are TGTGCCAGTAGTGTCCCAGGGGGCGCGACCTACGAGCAGTACTTC. This encodes CASSVPGGATYEQYF.

The chain employs TRBV9 and TRBJ2-7; weak D call: TRBD2 (6 bases). Germline V gene data show CDR1 as SGDLS and CDR2 as YYNGEE. CDR3 length: 15 amino acids. Trimming left V 4 bases short and J 6 bases short, with 20 bases between. In DNA form, the CDR3 reads TGTGCCAGCAGCTCCCAGGCCGGGGCTAGCGTCGAGCAGTACTTC. Translated, it gives CASSSQAGASVEQYF.

The gene calls are TRBV19 and TRBJ2-1; a possible D gene is TRBD2 (6 bases). Germline V gives CDR1 LNHDA, CDR2 SQIVND (reference sequence). V was shortened by 7 bases and J by 2 bases, with 15 bases between the two germline ends. This CDR3 is 15 amino acids long. The CDR3 DNA is TGTGCCAGTAAACCTAGCGCCTATACCTACAATGAGCAGTTCTTC. Protein sequence: CASKPSAYTYNEQFF. Using reference TRBV19 and TRBJ2-1 for the parts outside the CDR3, the full variable domain is DGGITQSPKYLFRKEGQNVTLSCEQNLNHDAMYWYRQDPGQGLRLIYYSQIVNDFQKGDIAEGYSVSREKKESFPLTVTSAQKNPTAFYLCASKPSAYTYNEQFFGPGTRLTVL.

This sequence joins TRBV5-5 and TRBJ1-5; 8 nucleotides align to TRBD1. This CDR3 region has 16 residues. Per the germline V gene, CDR1 is SGHKS and CDR2 is YYEKEE (reference sequence). J lost 1 base, V lost 0 bases, and 3 bases had no gene match. The CDR3 loop is CASSLGTGRSNQPQHF. DNA for the CDR3: TGTGCCAGCAGCTTGGGGACAGGGAGAAGCAATCAGCCCCAGCATTTT.

The V and J genes are TRBV21-1 and TRBJ2-3; TRBD2, as called in the table, went unchecked against the DNA. TRBV21-1 is marked as a pseudogene. This CDR3 contains 22 residues. The CDR3 protein is CASSKVSSGLAGVVASTDTQYF. CDR3 in DNA: TGTGCCAGCAGCAAAGTATCGTCAGGACTAGCGGGAGTGGTCGCCTCCACAGATACGCAGTATTTT.

This clone was recorded a few times. V gene TRBV10-1 combines with J gene TRBJ2-5; 9 nucleotides align to TRBD1. In germline, CDR1 is WNHNN, CDR2 SYGVQD (reference sequence). V gave up 8 bases and J gave up 5 bases; unmatched junction bases: 0. The CDR3 is 11 residues long. As DNA, the CDR3 is TGCGCCAGCGGACAGGGGGAGACCCAGTACTTC. This codes for CASGQGETQYF.

J is TRBJ1-2 and V is TRBV28; 9 positions match TRBD1. Per germline, CDR1 MDHEN and CDR2 SYDVKM. J gave up 2 bases and V 2 bases, and 3 bases lay outside the gene matches. The CDR3 loop spans 15 amino acids. The CDR3 DNA follows: TGTGCCAGCAGTTTAGGGACAGGGACCAACTATGGCTACACCTTC. Its translation: CASSLGTGTNYGYTF.

J is TRBJ2-2 and V is TRBV7-8, with TRBD2 matching over 13 bases. V was clipped by 3 bases and J by 1 base; unmatched bases: 5. Germline CDR1 is SGHVS and CDR2 is FQNEAQ. The CDR3 is made up of 18 amino acids. CDR3 sequence: CASSFGLAGVLNTGELFF. For the CDR3, the DNA is TGTGCCAGCAGCTTTGGACTAGCGGGAGTATTGAACACCGGGGAGCTGTTTTTT.

This chain links TRBV10-3 with TRBJ1-2; 7 bases agree with TRBD1. Looked up from germline, CDR1 is ENHRY and CDR2 is SYGVKD. This CDR3 is built from 15 residues. The V gene end was trimmed by 10 bases and the J gene end by 3 bases; junction bases not matched to a gene: 14. CDR3 bases: TGTGCCACCTGGGGGAACGAACAGGGGCACTATGGCTACACCTTC. It translates to CATWGNEQGHYGYTF.

This CDR3 reads CASSLPSAYYEQYF. The DNA for the CDR3 is TGTGCCAGCAGCTTGCCGAGCGCCTACTACGAGCAGTACTTC. This chain joins TRBV7-9 and TRBJ2-7; D uncertain. V shed 3 bases and J shed 3 bases, with 12 bases lying between them. Germline V gene sequence: CDR1 SEHNR, CDR2 FQNEAQ (reference sequence). The CDR3 totals 14 residues.

The J gene is TRBJ1-1, the V gene TRBV19; D is ambiguous. The CDR3 loop spans 12 amino acids. Germline V lookup: CDR1 LNHDA, CDR2 SQIVND (reference sequence). V shed 2 bases and J shed 3 bases, with 4 bases lying between them. The CDR3 here is CASSISDTEAFF. CDR3 sequence (DNA): TGTGCCAGTAGTATATCCGACACTGAAGCTTTCTTT.

The V and J genes are TRBV6-5 and TRBJ2-7; tentatively, D is TRBD1 (6 bases). Trimming pared 7 bases from V and 6 bases from J, leaving 16 bases between. Per the germline V gene, CDR1 is MNHEY and CDR2 is SVGAGI. This CDR3 is 13 amino acids long. The CDR3 bases are TGTGCCAGCACAAGACAGGACTGGGGCGAGCAGTACTTC. Protein: CASTRQDWGEQYF.

The chain recombines TRBV2 with TRBJ1-1, with D possibly matching TRBD1 (5 bases). Germline CDR1 reads SNHLY; CDR2 reads FYNNEI. CDR3 length: 13 amino acids. V lost 5 bases to trimming and J lost 2 bases, with 9 bases between them. This chain's CDR3 is CASSRDYNTEAFF. The CDR3, as DNA: TGTGCCAGCAGTCGGGACTACAACACTGAAGCTTTCTTT.

This chain links TRBV28 with TRBJ2-5, with D possibly matching TRBD1 (6 bases). V dropped 11 bases and J dropped 5 bases, with 21 bases sitting between them. Germline V gene data show CDR1 as MDHEN and CDR2 as SYDVKM. This CDR3 comprises 14 residues. CDR3 bases: TGTGCCGGGCGGCCCTCAGGGGTCTGGGAGACCCAGTACTTC. Amino acids: CAGRPSGVWETQYF.